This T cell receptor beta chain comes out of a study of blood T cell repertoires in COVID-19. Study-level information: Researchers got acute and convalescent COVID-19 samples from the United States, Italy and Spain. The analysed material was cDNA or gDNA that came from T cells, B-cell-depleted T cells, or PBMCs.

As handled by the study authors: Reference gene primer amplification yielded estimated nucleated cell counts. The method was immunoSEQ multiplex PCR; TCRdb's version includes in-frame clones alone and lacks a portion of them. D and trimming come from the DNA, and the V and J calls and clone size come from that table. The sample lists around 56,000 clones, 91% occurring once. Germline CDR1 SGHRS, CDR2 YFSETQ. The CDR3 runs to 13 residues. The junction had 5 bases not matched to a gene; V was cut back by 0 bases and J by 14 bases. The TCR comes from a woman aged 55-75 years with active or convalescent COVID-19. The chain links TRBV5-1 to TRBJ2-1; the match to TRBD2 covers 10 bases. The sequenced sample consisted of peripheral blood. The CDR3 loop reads CASSLEAGGPKFF. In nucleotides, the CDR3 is TGCGCCAGCAGCTTGGAAGCGGGGGGGCCGAAGTTCTTC. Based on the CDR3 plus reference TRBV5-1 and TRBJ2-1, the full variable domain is KAGVTQTPRYLIKTRGQQVTLSCSPISGHRSVSWYQQTPGQGLQFLFEYFSETQRNKGNFPGRFSGRQFSNSRSEMNVSTLELGDSALYLCASSLEAGGPKFFGPGTRLTVL.